This TCR beta chain was retrieved from a study of shared clonotypes between healthy human individuals. In regard to this clone: The antigen remains undetermined.

Germline CDR1 is MNHEY and CDR2 is SMNVEV (reference sequence). This CDR3 is 17 amino acids long. V shed 7 bases, J shed 2 bases, and the junction held 12 bases outside the gene matches. Original data processing: Junction-only immunoSEQ data arrived without quality scores, meaning filtering differed. TCRdb keeps only in-frame clones here, not all; method: immunoSEQ multiplex PCR. V, J and clone size reflect that table, while D and trimming were determined from the DNA. The sample yields approximately 1.1 million clones, approximately 80% seen once. Study-level results: As a rule, naive subsets had a larger estimated richness than memory subsets. Compared with clonotypes that all four donors shared, non-shared clonotypes had lower generation probabilities.

This TCR came from a man younger than 30 in good health. Some clones in this sample may be carry-over from other donors' samples. Input material: memory CD4+ T cells from PBMCs. Regarding subset: CD45RA-negative fraction. V usage is TRBV27 and J usage is TRBJ1-3, with 9 bases that match TRBD1. CDR3 protein: CASTDAPGQGAGNTIYF. The CDR3 coding sequence is TGTGCCAGCACCGATGCACCGGGACAGGGAGCTGGAAACACCATATATTTT.